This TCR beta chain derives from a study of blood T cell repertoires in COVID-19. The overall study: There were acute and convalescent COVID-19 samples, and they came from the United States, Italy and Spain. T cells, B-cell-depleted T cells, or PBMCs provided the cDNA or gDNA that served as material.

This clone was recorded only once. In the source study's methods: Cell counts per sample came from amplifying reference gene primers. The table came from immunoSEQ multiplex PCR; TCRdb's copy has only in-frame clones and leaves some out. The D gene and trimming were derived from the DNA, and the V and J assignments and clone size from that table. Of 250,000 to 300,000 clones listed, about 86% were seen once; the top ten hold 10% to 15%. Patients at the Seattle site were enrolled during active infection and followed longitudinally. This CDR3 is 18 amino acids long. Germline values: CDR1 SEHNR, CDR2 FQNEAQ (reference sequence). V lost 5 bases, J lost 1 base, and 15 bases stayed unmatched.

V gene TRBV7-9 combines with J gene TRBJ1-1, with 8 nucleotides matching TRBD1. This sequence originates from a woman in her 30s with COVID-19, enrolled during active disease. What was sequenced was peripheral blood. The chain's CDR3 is CASSPPSRGLGRNTEAFF. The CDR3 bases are TGTGCCAGCAGCCCACCCAGCAGGGGGCTTGGGAGGAACACTGAAGCTTTCTTT. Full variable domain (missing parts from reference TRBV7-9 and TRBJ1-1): DTGVSQNPRHKITKRGQNVTFRCDPISEHNRLYWYRQTLGQGPEFLTYFQNEAQLEKSRLLSDRFSAERPKGSFSTLEIQRTEQGDSAMYLCASSPPSRGLGRNTEAFFGQGTRLTVV.